The following is a T cell receptor beta chain sequence with its context. Profiled with immunoSEQ multiplex PCR; TCRdb holds only in-frame clones, not every one. The sample carries 70,000 to 100,000 clones, 85% to 90% recorded once. The ends were cut back, 3 bases at V and 6 bases at J, with 10 bases in the middle. Germline lookup yields CDR1 ENHRY and CDR2 SYGVKD. The CDR3 runs 13 residues. The sample is drawn from a study of control samples from healthy donors and cancer patients. This chain joins TRBV10-3 and TRBJ2-3; no firm D call. The sequencing sample was made of blood. This clonotype was obtained from a woman aged 55-75 years in good health. The CDR3 loop is CAISDPATDTQYF. The CDR3 coding sequence is TGTGCCATCAGTGATCCTGCAACGGATACGCAGTATTTT.